This T cell receptor beta chain was identified in a study of T cells in localized non-small cell lung cancer. Regarding the study as a whole: There were a median around 57 of the top 100 tumor clones appearing in adjacent lung. Uninvolved adjacent lung, not tumor, had the highest T cell clonality. Sequencing, confined to only one tumor region, leaves heterogeneity possible.

A remark on this clone: The antigen remains undetermined.

The CDR3 consists of 16 residues. V lost 6 bases, J lost 5 bases, and 11 bases stayed unmatched. Germline V CDR1 and CDR2: MGHRA, YSYEKL. Method: immunoSEQ multiplex PCR; TCRdb's copy keeps in-frame clones and lacks some. Among 2,000 to 2,500 clones listed, around 30% were seen once. The chain joins TRBV4-1 to TRBJ2-1; 9 bases fit TRBD1. This specimen was normal lung tissue next to the tumor, taken before any cancer treatment. This receptor was obtained from a man between 40 and 75 years old with stage III lung adenocarcinoma. CDR3 protein: CASSHNAGQGNNEQFF. The CDR3 coding sequence is TGCGCCAGCAGTCACAATGCGGGACAGGGCAACAATGAGCAGTTCTTC.